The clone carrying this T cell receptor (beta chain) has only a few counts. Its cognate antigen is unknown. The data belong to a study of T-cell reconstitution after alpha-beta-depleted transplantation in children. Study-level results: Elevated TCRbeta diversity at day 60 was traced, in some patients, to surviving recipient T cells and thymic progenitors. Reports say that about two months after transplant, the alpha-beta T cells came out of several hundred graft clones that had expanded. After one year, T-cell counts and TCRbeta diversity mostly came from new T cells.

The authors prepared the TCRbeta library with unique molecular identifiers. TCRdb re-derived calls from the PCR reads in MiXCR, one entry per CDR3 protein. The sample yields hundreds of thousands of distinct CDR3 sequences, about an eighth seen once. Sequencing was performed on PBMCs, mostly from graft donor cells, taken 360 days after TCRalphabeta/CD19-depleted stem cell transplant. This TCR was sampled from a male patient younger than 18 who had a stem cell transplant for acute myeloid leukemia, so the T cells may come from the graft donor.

The DNA of the CDR3 is TGTGCCAGCAGCAAGGAGAAAGGGACTAGCAGAGACATTCAGTACTTC. As protein: CASSKEKGTSRDIQYF. The chain links TRBV21-1 to TRBJ2-4. TRBV21-1 is described as a pseudogene. CDR3 length: 16 residues.